The clone carrying this T cell receptor beta chain was picked up many times. The CDR3 consists of 14 residues. Deletions cut 4 bases from V and 0 bases from J, with 7 bases between. The germline V gene has CDR1 SGHVS and CDR2 FNYEAQ. The sample belongs to a study of T cells after yellow fever vaccination. Study findings and constraints: FACS-sorted repertoires could contain abundant clonotypes contaminating from the bulk population.

5'RACE template switching produced TCR cDNA carrying a universal primer site and UMIs. In TCRdb, the 5' RACE reads were re-called with MiXCR into one record per CDR3 protein. Here the sample spans about 53,000 distinct CDR3 sequences, 5.5% to 6% being singletons. The J gene is TRBJ2-1, the V gene TRBV7-6; D remains unclear. Source: PBMCs, either bulk or a sorted T-cell subset (CD4+, CD8+, memory, or dextramer-sorted; not recorded which), taken on the day of the yellow fever booster vaccination. The TCR sequence derives from a man between 18 and 35 years old who received the YFV17D yellow fever vaccine. The CDR3 protein is CASSYGSSYNEQFF. In nucleotides, the CDR3 is TGTGCCAGCAGCTACGGGTCCTCCTACAATGAGCAGTTCTTC.